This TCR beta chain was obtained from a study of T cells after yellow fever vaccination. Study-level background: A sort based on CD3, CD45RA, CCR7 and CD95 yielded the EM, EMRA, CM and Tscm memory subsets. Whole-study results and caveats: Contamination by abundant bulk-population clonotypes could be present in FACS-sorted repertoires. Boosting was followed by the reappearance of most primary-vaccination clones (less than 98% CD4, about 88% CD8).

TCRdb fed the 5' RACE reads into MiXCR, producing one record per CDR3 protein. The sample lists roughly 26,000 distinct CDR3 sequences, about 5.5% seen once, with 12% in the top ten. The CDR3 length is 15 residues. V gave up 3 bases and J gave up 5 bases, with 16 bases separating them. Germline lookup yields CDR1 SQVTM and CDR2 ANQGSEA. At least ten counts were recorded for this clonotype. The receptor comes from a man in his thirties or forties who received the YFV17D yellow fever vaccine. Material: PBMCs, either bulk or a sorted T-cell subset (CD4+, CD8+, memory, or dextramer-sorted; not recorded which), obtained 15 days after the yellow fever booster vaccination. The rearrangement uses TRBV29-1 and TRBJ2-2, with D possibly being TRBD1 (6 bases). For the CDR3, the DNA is TGCAGCGTTGAGAAAACCGGGACACGTACCGGGGAGCTGTTTTTT. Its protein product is CSVEKTGTRTGELFF.